Reported below is one TCR beta chain. Its antigen is unknown. Naive CD8 cells were CD45RO-negative, positively selected for CCR7, excluding terminally differentiated effector memory CD45RA+ cells. All the donors were Caucasian adults who lived in Nashville, Tennessee. The data originate from a study of shared clonotypes between healthy human individuals. Overall study context: Each donor's CD8 memory used one plate, CD8 naive two, each CD4 subset three. Overall study results and limits: Rarefaction exposed incomplete sorted-subset sequencing despite large depth.

Every immunoSEQ plate was one replicate of a subset's evenly spread DNA. Profiled with immunoSEQ multiplex PCR; TCRdb holds only in-frame clones, not every one. The table has 2 million to 2.5 million clones, under 95% seen once. Trimming left V 4 bases short and J 9 bases short, with 16 bases between. Germline V gene data show CDR1 as SGHAT and CDR2 as FQDESV (reference sequence). The CDR3 spans 14 residues. The sequenced material came from naive CD8+ T cells from PBMCs. The chain uses TRBV11-1 and TRBJ2-1, with TRBD2 as a possible D gene (7 bases). The receptor comes from a man aged 18 to 29 in good health. Some clones in this sample may be carry-over from other donors' samples. The CDR3 nucleotides read TGTGCCAGCAGCTGGGGGCGGGAGTCAGGTGAGCAGTTCTTC. Translation gives CASSWGRESGEQFF.